This TCR beta chain is from a study of T cells after yellow fever vaccination. Each CDR3 protein gets one entry after TCRdb re-called the 5' RACE reads with MiXCR. Among a few hundred thousand distinct CDR3 sequences listed, around 5.2% were seen once. Study-wide results and caveats: Re-detected after boosting: most primary clones, more than 95% of CD4 and roughly 90% of CD8.

Turning to this clonotype: Its antigen remains unidentified.

The CDR3 is 15 amino acids. V lost 2 bases, J lost 2 bases, and 10 bases lay in between. This TCR came from a man in his late teens or twenties who received the YFV17D yellow fever vaccine. The J gene is TRBJ1-3, the V gene TRBV12-3 or TRBV12-4, with TRBD1 as a possible D gene (6 bases). The starting material was CD4+ T cells sorted from PBMCs, obtained on the day of the yellow fever booster vaccination. The CDR3 region is CASSLSGAAGNTIYF. DNA for the CDR3: TGTGCCAGCAGTTTATCAGGGGCGGCTGGAAACACCATATATTTT.